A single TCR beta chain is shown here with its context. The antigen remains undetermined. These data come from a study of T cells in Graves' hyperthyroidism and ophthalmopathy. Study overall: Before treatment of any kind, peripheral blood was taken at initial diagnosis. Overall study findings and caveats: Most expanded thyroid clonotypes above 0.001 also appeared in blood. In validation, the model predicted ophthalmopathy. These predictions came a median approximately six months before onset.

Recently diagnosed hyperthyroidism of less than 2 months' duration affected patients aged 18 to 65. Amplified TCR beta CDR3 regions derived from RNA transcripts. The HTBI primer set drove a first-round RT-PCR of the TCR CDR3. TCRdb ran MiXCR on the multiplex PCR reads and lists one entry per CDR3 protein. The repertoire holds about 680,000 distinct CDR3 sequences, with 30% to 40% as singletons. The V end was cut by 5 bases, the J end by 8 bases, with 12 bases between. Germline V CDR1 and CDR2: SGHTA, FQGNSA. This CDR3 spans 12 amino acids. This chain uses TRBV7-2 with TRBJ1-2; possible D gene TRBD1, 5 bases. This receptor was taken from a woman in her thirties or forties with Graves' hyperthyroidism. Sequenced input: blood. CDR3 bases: TGTGCCAGCAGCCCTCCGGGGCAGGGCTACACCTTC. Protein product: CASSPPGQGYTF.